These T cell receptor beta chains were read from a single sample in a study of T-cell memory formation after mild COVID-19. TCRdb reprocessed the 5' RACE reads with MiXCR, giving one entry per CDR3 protein. The data contain about 210,000 distinct CDR3 sequences, about 11% of them seen just once; the ten biggest clones take up 3% to 3.5%. The material sequenced was PBMCs or a T cell subset sorted from them (not recorded which). The receptor source for this set is a man between 18 and 35 years old who had mild COVID-19 (a few samples of this study predate the infection). Cell type and time point are not known. Both conserved end residues are part of each CDR3. D genes are given only for firm matches. Clone size, where shown, is once, few, many, or a class for clones that have expanded.

j_call: TRBJ2-4; d_call: TRBD2; v_call: TRBV7-8; clone_size: NA; cdr3_aa: CASSFGLAGRLAKNIQYF; cdr3_nt: TGTGCCAGCAGCTTCGGACTAGCGGGGAGACTAGCCAAAAACATTCAGTACTTC
j_call: TRBJ2-1; d_call: NA; v_call: TRBV7-2; clone_size: NA; cdr3_aa: CASSRGGLPYNEQFF; cdr3_nt: TGTGCCAGCAGCAGGGGGGGCCTCCCCTACAATGAGCAGTTCTTC
j_call: TRBJ2-2; d_call: TRBD1; v_call: TRBV2; clone_size: NA; cdr3_aa: CASRQGELSGELFF; cdr3_nt: TGTGCCAGCAGGCAGGGGGAGCTATCCGGGGAGCTGTTTTTT
j_call: TRBJ2-7; d_call: TRBD1; v_call: TRBV5-1; clone_size: NA; cdr3_aa: CASSTGKSYEQYF; cdr3_nt: TGCGCCAGCTCGACAGGGAAATCCTACGAGCAGTACTTC
j_call: TRBJ2-1; d_call: TRBD2; v_call: TRBV5-1; clone_size: few; cdr3_aa: CASSFLAGGNEQFF; cdr3_nt: TGCGCCAGCAGCTTCCTAGCGGGGGGGAATGAGCAGTTCTTC
j_call: TRBJ1-5; d_call: TRBD1; v_call: TRBV6-2/TRBV6-3; clone_size: few; cdr3_aa: CASSYRGRGQGQPQHF; cdr3_nt: TGTGCCAGCAGTTACCGGGGCAGGGGGCAAGGTCAGCCCCAGCATTTT
j_call: TRBJ1-2; d_call: NA; v_call: TRBV6-5; clone_size: NA; cdr3_aa: CASRPTANYGYTF; cdr3_nt: TGTGCCAGCAGGCCCACAGCTAACTATGGCTACACCTTC
j_call: TRBJ2-3; d_call: TRBD2; v_call: TRBV5-1; clone_size: NA; cdr3_aa: CASSFGGVTDTQYF; cdr3_nt: TGCGCCAGCAGCTTCGGGGGGGTCACAGATACGCAGTATTTT
j_call: TRBJ2-1; d_call: TRBD2; v_call: TRBV5-1; clone_size: NA; cdr3_aa: CASSLMASGGANEQFF; cdr3_nt: TGCGCCAGCAGCTTGATGGCTAGCGGGGGGGCAAATGAGCAGTTCTTC
j_call: TRBJ1-2; d_call: NA; v_call: TRBV20-1; clone_size: once; cdr3_aa: CSARGETKSRGYTF; cdr3_nt: TGCAGCGCGAGGGGGGAGACTAAGAGTCGTGGCTACACCTTC
j_call: TRBJ1-1; d_call: NA; v_call: TRBV4-1; clone_size: many; cdr3_aa: CASSHPWGSNTEAFF; cdr3_nt: TGCGCCAGCAGTCATCCCTGGGGGTCGAACACTGAAGCTTTCTTT
j_call: TRBJ2-2; d_call: NA; v_call: TRBV20-1; clone_size: few; cdr3_aa: CSAIRSSSAGELFF; cdr3_nt: TGCAGTGCTATCCGTTCTAGCTCGGCCGGGGAGCTGTTTTTT
j_call: TRBJ1-3; d_call: NA; v_call: TRBV9; clone_size: few; cdr3_aa: CASSPYVGKGRIGNTIYF; cdr3_nt: TGTGCCAGCAGCCCGTATGTTGGGAAGGGACGGATTGGAAACACCATATATTTT
j_call: TRBJ1-5; d_call: NA; v_call: TRBV29-1; clone_size: few; cdr3_aa: CSVEEAGSDQPQHF; cdr3_nt: TGCAGCGTTGAAGAGGCAGGGTCGGATCAGCCCCAGCATTTT
j_call: TRBJ2-3; d_call: NA; v_call: TRBV4-3; clone_size: few; cdr3_aa: CASSQHRTDTQYF; cdr3_nt: TGCGCCAGCAGCCAGCATCGAACAGATACGCAGTATTTT
j_call: TRBJ1-2; d_call: NA; v_call: TRBV12-3/TRBV12-4; clone_size: many; cdr3_aa: CASSLARGQANYGYTF; cdr3_nt: TGTGCCAGCAGTTTAGCCCGCGGACAAGCAAACTATGGCTACACCTTC
j_call: TRBJ2-7; d_call: NA; v_call: TRBV7-2; clone_size: few; cdr3_aa: CASSLAGSDEQYF; cdr3_nt: TGTGCCAGCAGCTTAGCAGGGAGCGACGAGCAGTACTTC
j_call: TRBJ2-2; d_call: NA; v_call: TRBV4-3; clone_size: NA; cdr3_aa: CASSQERTGELFF; cdr3_nt: TGCGCCAGCAGCCAAGAGCGGACCGGGGAGCTGTTTTTT
j_call: TRBJ2-1; d_call: TRBD1; v_call: TRBV7-8; clone_size: NA; cdr3_aa: CASSLWTGTHEQFF; cdr3_nt: TGTGCCAGCAGCCTTTGGACAGGGACCCATGAGCAGTTCTTC
j_call: TRBJ2-7; d_call: NA; v_call: TRBV30; clone_size: NA; cdr3_aa: CAWSKGFHEQYF; cdr3_nt: TGTGCCTGGAGTAAAGGGTTCCACGAGCAGTACTTC
j_call: TRBJ2-4; d_call: TRBD2; v_call: TRBV3-1; clone_size: NA; cdr3_aa: CASSQDVLAGIQYF; cdr3_nt: TGTGCCAGCAGCCAAGATGTGCTAGCGGGCATTCAGTACTTC
j_call: TRBJ1-2; d_call: NA; v_call: TRBV7-9; clone_size: many; cdr3_aa: CASSSHGGDYGYTF; cdr3_nt: TGTGCCAGCAGCTCCCATGGGGGAGACTATGGCTACACCTTC
j_call: TRBJ1-2; d_call: TRBD1; v_call: TRBV19; clone_size: NA; cdr3_aa: CASTLTDRYYGYTF; cdr3_nt: TGTGCCAGTACGCTTACGGACAGGTACTATGGCTACACCTTC
j_call: TRBJ2-1; d_call: TRBD2; v_call: TRBV30; clone_size: NA; cdr3_aa: CAWEDPWGGSYNEQFF; cdr3_nt: TGTGCCTGGGAGGACCCATGGGGGGGGTCCTACAATGAGCAGTTCTTC
j_call: TRBJ2-1; d_call: TRBD1; v_call: TRBV5-1; clone_size: NA; cdr3_aa: CASSYRTGHNEQFF; cdr3_nt: TGCGCCAGCAGCTACCGGACAGGGCACAATGAGCAGTTCTTC
j_call: TRBJ2-1; d_call: NA; v_call: TRBV18; clone_size: NA; cdr3_aa: CASSPLQSSNEQFF; cdr3_nt: TGTGCCAGCTCACCACTGCAGTCTTCCAATGAGCAGTTCTTC
j_call: TRBJ1-1; d_call: TRBD1; v_call: TRBV2; clone_size: many; cdr3_aa: CASGTGMNTEAFF; cdr3_nt: TGTGCCAGCGGGACAGGAATGAACACTGAAGCTTTCTTT
j_call: TRBJ2-1; d_call: NA; v_call: TRBV12-3/TRBV12-4; clone_size: NA; cdr3_aa: CASSVIPGHSYEQFF; cdr3_nt: TGTGCCAGCAGTGTGATACCGGGACACTCCTATGAGCAGTTCTTC
j_call: TRBJ2-6; d_call: NA; v_call: TRBV7-2; clone_size: few; cdr3_aa: CASSPQGKGANVLTF; cdr3_nt: TGTGCCAGCAGCCCGCAGGGGAAGGGGGCCAACGTCCTGACTTTC
j_call: TRBJ1-1; d_call: NA; v_call: TRBV2; clone_size: NA; cdr3_aa: CASQLYITEAFF; cdr3_nt: TGTGCCAGCCAGCTTTACATCACTGAAGCTTTCTTT
j_call: TRBJ2-5; d_call: NA; v_call: TRBV5-6; clone_size: few; cdr3_aa: CASSFWSGRQETQYF; cdr3_nt: TGTGCCAGCAGCTTCTGGTCAGGAAGACAAGAGACCCAGTACTTC
j_call: TRBJ2-4; d_call: TRBD2; v_call: TRBV4-1; clone_size: NA; cdr3_aa: CASSQDSFGLAGIAKNIQYF; cdr3_nt: TGCGCCAGCAGCCAAGATAGCTTCGGACTAGCGGGGATAGCCAAAAACATTCAGTACTTC
j_call: TRBJ2-7; d_call: NA; v_call: TRBV3-1; clone_size: NA; cdr3_aa: CASSPRRQSYEQYF; cdr3_nt: TGTGCCAGCAGCCCCCGTCGACAGTCCTACGAGCAGTACTTC